Below are 5 T cell receptor beta chains sequenced from a single sample in a study of blood T cell repertoires in COVID-19. Produced via immunoSEQ multiplex PCR; TCRdb's table is partial and in-frame only. This table holds hundreds of thousands of clones, around 83% found once. Input material: peripheral blood. The receptors originated from a woman between 45 and 65 years old with acute or convalescent COVID-19.

The rearrangement links TRBV7-2 to TRBJ1-2; 8 bases are shared with TRBD1. CDR3 length: 13 residues. CDR1 and CDR2 (germline): SGHTA, FQGNSA. V lost 1 base to trimming and J lost 5 bases; unmatched junction nucleotides: 0. DNA for the CDR3: TGTGCCAGCAGCTTAGGGACAGGGTATGGCTACACCTTC. This gives the protein CASSLGTGYGYTF.

CDR3 region: CASSLGEGGAYEQYF. The CDR3 region has the DNA TGTGCCAGCAGCTTAGGAGAGGGGGGGGCCTACGAGCAGTACTTC. This chain joins TRBV7-6 and TRBJ2-7; the D gene is possibly TRBD2 (7 bases). The germline gives CDR1 SGHVS, CDR2 FNYEAQ. V was pared by 1 base and J by 2 bases, with 12 bases between. This CDR3 contains 15 residues. The whole variable domain, remainder taken from reference TRBV7-6 and TRBJ2-7, is GAGVSQSPRYKVTKRGQDVALRCDPISGHVSLYWYRQALGQGPEFLTYFNYEAQQDKSGLPNDRFSAERPEGSISTLTIQRTEQRDSAMYRCASSLGEGGAYEQYFGPGTRLTVT.

This chain uses TRBV9 with TRBJ1-1, with 8 bases that match TRBD1. Germline CDR1 reads SGDLS; CDR2 reads YYNGEE. CDR3 length: 14 amino acids. V gave up 0 bases and J gave up 3 bases; unmatched junction bases: 1. The DNA of the CDR3 is TGTGCCAGCAGCGTAGGACAGGGGCACACTGAAGCTTTCTTT. As protein: CASSVGQGHTEAFF.

As for this clone: Other DNA sequences of this sample code for an identical CDR3. The chain joins TRBV13 to TRBJ2-2, with TRBD2 matching 9 bases. There are 16 residues in the CDR3. V lost 1 base and J lost 5; bases outside the gene matches: 5. CDR1 PRHDT and CDR2 FYEKMQ come from the germline V gene (reference sequence). CDR3 coding DNA: TGTGCCAGCAGCTTAGTTAGCGGGAGAATTACCGGGGAGCTGTTTTTT. It codes for CASSLVSGRITGELFF.

The rearrangement uses TRBV21-1 and TRBJ2-1; the D call in the table, TRBD2, was not verified against the DNA. TRBV21-1 is classified as a pseudogene. The CDR3 covers 15 residues. The CDR3 DNA reads TGTGCCAGGGGGCGGGGGCGTGTAGGGTACAATGAGCAGTTCTTC. It is translated as CARGRGRVGYNEQFF.